This T cell receptor (beta chain) was sequenced in a study of T cells in Graves' hyperthyroidism and ophthalmopathy. Notes on the study in general: Blood held most thyroid clonotypes expanded above 0.001 frequency.

Amplified regions were TCR beta CDR3 sequences from RNA transcripts. First-round RT-PCR targeting the TCR CDR3 was performed with the HTBI primer set. MiXCR, applied by TCRdb to the multiplex PCR reads, yields one record per CDR3 protein. The top ten clones hold just under 45% of a sample with a few hundred thousand distinct CDR3 sequences, about 18% of them seen once. It was considered stable Graves' hyperthyroidism when ophthalmopathy did not progress within 18 months. Cells are PBMCs isolated from roughly 9.3 ml of fresh blood. This clonotype was seen a handful of times. The antigen is undetermined. The V and J ends lost 7 bases and 6 bases respectively, with 9 bases between them. CDR3 size: 10 residues. CDR1 is SQVTM and CDR2 is ANQGSEA in the germline V gene.

Sequenced: blood. This sequence joins TRBV29-1 and TRBJ1-2; D gene unclear. The TCR comes from a man between 35 and 55 years old with Graves' hyperthyroidism. The CDR3 DNA follows: TGCAGCGCCCACGAGGATGGCTACACCTTC. Its protein product is CSAHEDGYTF.